The clone carrying this T cell receptor beta chain was counted only a few times. What it binds is unknown. TCRdb itself ran the reads through MiXCR, one entry per CDR3 protein. This sample has 650,000 to 900,000 distinct CDR3 sequences, with around 29% found just once. This specimen belongs to a study of T cell repertoires in cytomegalovirus infection. Turning to the study itself: Peptides in the study included HLA-C-restricted and HLA-B-restricted CMV epitopes. It was the public TCR beta signatures that indicated both CMV infection and matching HLA type.

The length of the CDR3 is 13 residues. Between the trimmed V and J ends, which lost 7 bases and 0 bases, there was a span of 13 bases. The V gene's germline CDR1 is DFQATT and CDR2 SNEGSKA (reference sequence). Study results and limitations: Ex vivo, HLA-C-restricted CMV-specific TCR beta clonotypes prevailed over the rest of the response. Summed frequency of shared TCR beta families picked out CMV carriers who also had the relevant HLA.

The sample was cultured CD8+ T cells from PBMCs, taken from culture after CMV antigen stimulation. The clonotype originates from a human donor in good health (CMV status not recorded). Some clones in this sample may be carry-over from other donors' samples. The chain uses TRBV20-1 and TRBJ2-7; weak D call: TRBD2 (6 bases). As DNA, the CDR3 is TGCAGTGTGACGGGGGAGAGCTCCTACGAGCAGTACTTC. As protein: CSVTGESSYEQYF.